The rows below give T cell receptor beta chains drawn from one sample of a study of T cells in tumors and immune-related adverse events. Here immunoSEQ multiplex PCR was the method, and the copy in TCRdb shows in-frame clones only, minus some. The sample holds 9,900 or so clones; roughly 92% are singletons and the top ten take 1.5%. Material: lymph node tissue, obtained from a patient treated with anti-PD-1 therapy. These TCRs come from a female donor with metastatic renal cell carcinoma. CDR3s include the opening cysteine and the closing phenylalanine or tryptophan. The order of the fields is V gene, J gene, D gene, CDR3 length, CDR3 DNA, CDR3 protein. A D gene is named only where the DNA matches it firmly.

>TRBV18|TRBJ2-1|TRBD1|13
TGTGCCAGCTGCCGGGACAGAGACAATGAGCAGTTCTTC
CASCRDRDNEQFF
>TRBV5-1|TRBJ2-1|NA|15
TGCGCCAGCAGCTTGGAGTCCTTCGGGCGCAATGAGCAGTTCTTC
CASSLESFGRNEQFF
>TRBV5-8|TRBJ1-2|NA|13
TGTGCCAGCAGCTTGTTAAACAACTATGGCTACACCTTC
CASSLLNNYGYTF
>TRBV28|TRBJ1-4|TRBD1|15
TGTGCCAGCAGGCCACAGGGGCAGAGTAATGAAAAACTGTTTTTT
CASRPQGQSNEKLFF
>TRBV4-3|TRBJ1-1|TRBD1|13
TGCGCCAGCAGTCCTTTGCAGGGGGGAGAAGCTTTCTTT
CASSPLQGGEAFF
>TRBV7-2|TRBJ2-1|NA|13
TGTGCCAGCAGCTTAGGCTCCTACAATGAGCAGTTCTTC
CASSLGSYNEQFF
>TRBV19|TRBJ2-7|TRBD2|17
TGTGCCAGTAGCAAGGAGATTAGCGGGAGGGCTTTATACGAGCAGTACTTC
CASSKEISGRALYEQYF
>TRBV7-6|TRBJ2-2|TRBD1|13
TGTGCCAGCAGCTTAGGACAGGGGGACGCGGTGTTTTTT
CASSLGQGDAVFF
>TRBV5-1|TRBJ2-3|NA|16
TGCGCCAGCAGCTTGGATGGTATTGCCTTCACAGATACGCAGTATTTT
CASSLDGIAFTDTQYF
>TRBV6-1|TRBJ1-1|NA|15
TGTGCCAGCAGTGCTCGGGGGGGCATGAACACTGAAGCTTTCTTT
CASSARGGMNTEAFF
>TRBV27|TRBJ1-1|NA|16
TGTGCCAGCAGTCCACAGTCCTACGGACAGATCCCTGAAGCTTTCTTT
CASSPQSYGQIPEAFF